This T cell receptor beta chain stems from a study of blood T cell repertoires in COVID-19. V shed 0 bases and J 5 bases; nucleotides not matched to a gene: 1. CDR3 length equals 14 residues. From germline, CDR1 is SGHRS and CDR2 YFSETQ. Method: immunoSEQ multiplex PCR; TCRdb's copy keeps in-frame clones and lacks some. The table includes some 190,000 clones, just over 85% detected once. The chain is built from TRBV5-1 and TRBJ1-2; 10 bases align to TRBD1. Source material: peripheral blood. This sequence originates from a man younger than 35 with active or convalescent COVID-19. The CDR3 DNA is TGCGCCAGCAGCTTGGGGGGACAGGGGTATGGCTACACCTTC. This encodes CASSLGGQGYGYTF.